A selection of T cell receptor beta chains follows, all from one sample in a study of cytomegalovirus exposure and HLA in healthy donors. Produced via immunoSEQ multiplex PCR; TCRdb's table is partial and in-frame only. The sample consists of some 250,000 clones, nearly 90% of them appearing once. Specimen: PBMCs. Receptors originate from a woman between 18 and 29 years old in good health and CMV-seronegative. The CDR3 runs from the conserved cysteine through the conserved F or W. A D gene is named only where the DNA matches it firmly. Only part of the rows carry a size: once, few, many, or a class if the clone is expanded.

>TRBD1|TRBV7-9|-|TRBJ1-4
TGTGCCAGCAGCCCTAGCAATAAGGGACAGCCAAAAAATGAAAAACTGTTTTTT
CASSPSNKGQPKNEKLFF
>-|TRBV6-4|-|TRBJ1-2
TGTGCCAGCAGTGACCTAGGAGTGACAGCCCTACCCCGCTATGGCTACACCTTC
CASSDLGVTALPRYGYTF
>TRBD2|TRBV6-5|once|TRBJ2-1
TGTGCCAGCAGTACGGGACTAGCGGGTTACAATGAGCAGTTCTTC
CASSTGLAGYNEQFF
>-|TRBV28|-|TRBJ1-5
TGTGCCAGTCTTAATAGCAATCAGCCCCAGCATTTT
CASLNSNQPQHF
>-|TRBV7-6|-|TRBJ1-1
TGTGCCAGCAGCCGGACAGAAAACACTGAAGCTTTCTTT
CASSRTENTEAFF
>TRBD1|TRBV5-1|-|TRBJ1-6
TGCGCCAGCAGAGATACAGGGGGCCGTAGAGGTTCACCCCTCCACTTT
CASRDTGGRRGSPLHF
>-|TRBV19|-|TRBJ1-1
TGTGCCAGTAGTATTCGGCGGCCGGGGGGCGGTTTATCAGCTTTCTTT
CASSIRRPGGGLSAFF
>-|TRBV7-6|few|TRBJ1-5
TGTGCCAGCAGCTTAGTCGGTGGGAGTAGCAATCAGCCCCAGCATTTT
CASSLVGGSSNQPQHF
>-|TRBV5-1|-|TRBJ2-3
TGCGCCAGCAGCTTGACTCCTCTGCTGGGCACAGATACGCAGTATTTT
CASSLTPLLGTDTQYF
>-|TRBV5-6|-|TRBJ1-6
TGTGCCAGCAGCACGTGGACGGGAAGCTCCTATAATTCACCCCTCCACTTT
CASSTWTGSSYNSPLHF
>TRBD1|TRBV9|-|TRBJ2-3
TGTGCCAGCAGCGACACCGGGACAGCCACAGATACGCAGTATTTT
CASSDTGTATDTQYF
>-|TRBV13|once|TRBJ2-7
TGTGCCAGCAGCTTAGGTTCTGTAATTGAGACCTACGAGCAGTACTTC
CASSLGSVIETYEQYF
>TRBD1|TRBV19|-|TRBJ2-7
TGTGCCAGTAGGAGATTCGGGACAGGCCTGGGGGGATCCTACGAGCAGTACTTC
CASRRFGTGLGGSYEQYF
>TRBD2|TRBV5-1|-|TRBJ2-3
TGCGCCAGCAGCCTGACTAGCGGCACAGATACGCAGTATTTT
CASSLTSGTDTQYF
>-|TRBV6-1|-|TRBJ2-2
TGTGCCAGCAGGCCATTTCTAGTGAACACCGGGGAGCTGTTTTTT
CASRPFLVNTGELFF
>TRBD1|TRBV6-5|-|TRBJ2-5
TGTGCCAGCAGTAAGGGGACAGACCTCCAAGAGACCCAGTACTTC
CASSKGTDLQETQYF
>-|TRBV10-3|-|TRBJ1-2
TGTGCCATCACTCCGGGGGGGGTTGGCTACACCTTC
CAITPGGVGYTF
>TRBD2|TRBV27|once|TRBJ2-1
TGTGCCAGCAGCTTCACTAGCGGGGGTTACAATGAGCAGTTCTTC
CASSFTSGGYNEQFF
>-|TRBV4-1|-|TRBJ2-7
TGCGCCAGCAGCCAAGATGTAGATAACGAGCAGTACTTC
CASSQDVDNEQYF
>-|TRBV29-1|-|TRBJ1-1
TGCAGCGTTTCGCAGGCGAACACTGAAGCTTTCTTT
CSVSQANTEAFF
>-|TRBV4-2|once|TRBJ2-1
TGTGCCAGCAGCCAAGATTTGCCTAGCTCCAATGAGCAGTTCTTC
CASSQDLPSSNEQFF
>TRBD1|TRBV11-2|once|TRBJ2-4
TGTGCCAGCAGCTTATCGACAGGGGTCGGAAACATTCAGTACTTC
CASSLSTGVGNIQYF
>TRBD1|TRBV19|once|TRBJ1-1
TGTGCCAGTAGTAACGGACAGGGAATCACTGAAGCTTTCTTT
CASSNGQGITEAFF
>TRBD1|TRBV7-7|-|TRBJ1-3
TGTGCTAGCAGCCAAGGATACGGGACAGGCGGAGGAAACACCATATATTTT
CASSQGYGTGGGNTIYF
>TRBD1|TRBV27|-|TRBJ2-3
TGTGCCAGCCGTCGTTCAGGGGGTACCACAGATACGCAGTATTTT
CASRRSGGTTDTQYF
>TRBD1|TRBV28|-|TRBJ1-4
TGTGCCAGCAGTTACAGGGGCGCGAATGAAAAACTGTTTTTT
CASSYRGANEKLFF
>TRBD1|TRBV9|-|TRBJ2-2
TGTGCCAGCAGCGTCGGGACAGGGCGTACCGGGGAGCTGTTTTTT
CASSVGTGRTGELFF
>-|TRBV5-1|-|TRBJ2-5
TGCGCCAGCAATCAGTTTGAGGGAGAGACCCAGTACTTC
CASNQFEGETQYF
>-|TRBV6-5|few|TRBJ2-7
TGTGCCAGCAGCTTATCACAGCTTACCTACGAGCAGTACTTC
CASSLSQLTYEQYF
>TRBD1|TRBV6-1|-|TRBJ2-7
TGTGCCAGCAGTGCCCCGGATGGCAGGGGGAAATACGAGCAGTACTTC
CASSAPDGRGKYEQYF
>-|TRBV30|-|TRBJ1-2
TGTGCCTGGAGTAGTGGGCTTTTCGGCTACACCTTC
CAWSSGLFGYTF
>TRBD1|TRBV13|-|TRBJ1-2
TGTGCCAGCAGCCCCGGGGCAGGGGGCTACTATGGCTACACCTTC
CASSPGAGGYYGYTF
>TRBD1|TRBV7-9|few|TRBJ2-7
TGTGCCAGCAGCCTTCGACAGGGGAACTACGAGCAGTACTTC
CASSLRQGNYEQYF
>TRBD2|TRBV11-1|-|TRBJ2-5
TGTGCCAGCAGCCGGGGACTAGCGGGGCGGGCGACCCAGTACTTC
CASSRGLAGRATQYF
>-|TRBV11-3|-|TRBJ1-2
TGTGCCAGCAGCCCAGACAGGAACGTCTTGACCTTC
CASSPDRNVLTF
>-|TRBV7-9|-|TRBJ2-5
TGTGCCAGCGCCGTCAACCCTACAGGACAGCAAGAGACCCAGTACTTC
CASAVNPTGQQETQYF
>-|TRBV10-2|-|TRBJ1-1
TGCGCCAGCAGTGAGTCCGTGGGAGGGGTGACTGAAGCTTTCTTT
CASSESVGGVTEAFF
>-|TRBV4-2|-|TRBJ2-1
TGTGCCAGCAGCCAGACAGGACTAGGAAGCATCAATGAGCAGTTCTTC
CASSQTGLGSINEQFF
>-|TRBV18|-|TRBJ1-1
TGTGCCAGCTCACCCTACGGACAGTTGAACACTGAAGCTTTCTTT
CASSPYGQLNTEAFF
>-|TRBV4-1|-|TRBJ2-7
TGCGCCAGCAGCCAAGGTCGCCTTTCCGAGGGCTCCTACGAGCAGTACTTC
CASSQGRLSEGSYEQYF
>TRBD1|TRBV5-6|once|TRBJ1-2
TGTGCCAGCAGTGGAGGACAGGGGGCCTATGGCTACACCTTC
CASSGGQGAYGYTF
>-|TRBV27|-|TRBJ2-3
TGTGCCAACCGCCCGGGGAGAGATACGCAGTATTTT
CANRPGRDTQYF
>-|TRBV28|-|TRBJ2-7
TGTGCCAGCAGTTCGGCAGGTTACGAGCAGTACTTC
CASSSAGYEQYF
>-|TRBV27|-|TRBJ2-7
TGTGCCAGCAGTTTTAGCGTTTCCTCCTACGAGCAGTACTTC
CASSFSVSSYEQYF
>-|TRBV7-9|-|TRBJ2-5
TGTGCCAGCAGCGTTGCTCTTGGGCACCAAGAGACCCAGTACTTC
CASSVALGHQETQYF
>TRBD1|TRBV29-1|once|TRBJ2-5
TGCAGCGCCATACCGGGACAGGGGATCGAGACCCAGTACTTC
CSAIPGQGIETQYF
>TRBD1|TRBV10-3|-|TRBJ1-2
TGTGCCATCAGTGAGTTGAGCCCAGGGGGCGGATATGGCTACACCTTC
CAISELSPGGGYGYTF
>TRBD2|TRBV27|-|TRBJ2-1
TGTGCCAGCAGTCTGCGGACTAGCGGGGGGAATGAGCAGTTCTTC
CASSLRTSGGNEQFF
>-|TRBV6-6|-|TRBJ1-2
TGTGCCAGCAGACCCCCCAGTGAGGGGAGGGGGTATGGCTACACCTTC
CASRPPSEGRGYGYTF
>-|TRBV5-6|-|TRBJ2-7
TGTGCCAGCAGCTTGGGCTCGGTCTACGAGCAGTACTTC
CASSLGSVYEQYF
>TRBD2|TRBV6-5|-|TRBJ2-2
TGTGCCAGCAGTTCCCCTTTCGGGGGGGCCGGGGAGCTGTTTTTT
CASSSPFGGAGELFF
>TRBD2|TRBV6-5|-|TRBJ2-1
TGTGCCAGCAGCCCTCTACGGGGGGTCAATGAGCAGTTCTTC
CASSPLRGVNEQFF
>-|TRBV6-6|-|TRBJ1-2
TGTGCCAGCAGGCCGGCGGATGGCTACACCTTC
CASRPADGYTF
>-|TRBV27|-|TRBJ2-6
TGTGCCGCGGGCCAGGGGCCCTCTGGGGCCAACGTCCTGACTTTC
CAAGQGPSGANVLTF
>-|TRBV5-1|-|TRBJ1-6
TGCGCCAGCAGCACCCGCCACCAGGGAAACTATAATTCACCCCTCCACTTT
CASSTRHQGNYNSPLHF
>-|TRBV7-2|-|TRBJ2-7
TGTGCCAGCAGCTCTAGCGCCGTCGAGCAGTACTTC
CASSSSAVEQYF
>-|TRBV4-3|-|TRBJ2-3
TGCGCCAGCAGCCCCGGAGGGGGGGGCACAGATACGCAGTATTTT
CASSPGGGGTDTQYF
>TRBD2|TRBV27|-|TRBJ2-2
TGTGCCAGCAGTTCCCGGACTAGCGGGGGGGCTGACACCGGGGAGCTGTTTTTT
CASSSRTSGGADTGELFF
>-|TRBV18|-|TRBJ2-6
TGTGCCAGCTCACAGACCCGGGACTCTGGGGCCAACGTCCTGACTTTC
CASSQTRDSGANVLTF
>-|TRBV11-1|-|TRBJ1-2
TGTGCCAGCAGCCCGGTTGGAGGGGTCCTCTATGGCTACACCTTC
CASSPVGGVLYGYTF